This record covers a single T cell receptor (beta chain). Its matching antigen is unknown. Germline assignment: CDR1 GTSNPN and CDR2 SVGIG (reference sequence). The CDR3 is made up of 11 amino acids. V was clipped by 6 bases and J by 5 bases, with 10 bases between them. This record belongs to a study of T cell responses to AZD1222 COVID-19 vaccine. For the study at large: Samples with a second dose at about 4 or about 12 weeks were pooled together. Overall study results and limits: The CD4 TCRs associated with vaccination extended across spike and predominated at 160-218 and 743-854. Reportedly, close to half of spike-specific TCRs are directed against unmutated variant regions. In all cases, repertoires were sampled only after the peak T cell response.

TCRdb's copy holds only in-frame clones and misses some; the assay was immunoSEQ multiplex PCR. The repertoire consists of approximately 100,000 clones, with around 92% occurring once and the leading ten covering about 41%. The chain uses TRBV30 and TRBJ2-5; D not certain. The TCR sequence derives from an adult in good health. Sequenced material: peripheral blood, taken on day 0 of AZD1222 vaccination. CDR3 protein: CACSYLETQYF. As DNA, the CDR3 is TGTGCCTGTTCGTACTTGGAGACCCAGTACTTC.